This passage covers 26 T cell receptor beta chains from one sample sequenced in a study of brain T cells in children with intractable seizures. Clones were read by immunoSEQ multiplex PCR, and TCRdb kept only the in-frame ones, dropping some. The sample holds tens of thousands of clones, approximately 94% seen once. The sample here was peripheral blood, taken at surgery. Source of these receptors: a boy in the first two years of life with tuberous sclerosis and intractable seizures.

The gene calls are TRBV2 and TRBJ2-1; D gene uncertain. The CDR3 is 11 residues long. Germline values: CDR1 SNHLY, CDR2 FYNNEI. The germline V and J ends were trimmed by 7 bases and 6 bases, with 7 bases remaining between them. This CDR3 is CASNVANEQFF. The CDR3 nucleotides read TGTGCCAGCAATGTGGCCAATGAGCAGTTCTTC.

The chain carries TRBV5-8 and TRBJ1-2; D gene ambiguous. The CDR3 consists of 17 residues. Between the trimmed V and J ends, which lost 4 bases and 0 bases, there was a span of 19 bases. Germline V gene sequence: CDR1 SGHTS, CDR2 YDEGEE. The CDR3 DNA is TGTGCCAGCAGCCCGGGTGGACTTTTCACAACTAACTATGGCTACACCTTC. This sequence encodes CASSPGGLFTTNYGYTF. The whole variable domain, filled in from reference TRBV5-8 and TRBJ1-2, reads EAGVTQSPTHLIKTRGQQATLRCSPISGHTSVYWYQQALGLGLQFLLWYDEGEERNRGNFPPRFSGRQFPNYSSELNVNALELEDSALYLCASSPGGLFTTNYGYTFGSGTRLTVV.

The J gene is TRBJ2-3, the V gene TRBV7-9; D is perhaps TRBD2 (6 bases). CDR1 and CDR2 from the germline V gene are SEHNR and FQNEAQ (reference sequence). This CDR3 comprises 18 residues. V lost 2 bases to trimming and J lost 2 bases, with 20 bases between them. The CDR3 region has the DNA TGTGCCAGCAGCTTAATCGTGACCGGGACTCAATACACAGATACGCAGTATTTT. This sequence encodes CASSLIVTGTQYTDTQYF.

The V call is TRBV9, the J call TRBJ2-5, with 9 bases lining up with TRBD1. CDR3 size: 15 residues. Germline lookup yields CDR1 SGDLS and CDR2 YYNGEE. V dropped 1 base and J dropped 5; count of bases not matched to a gene: 6. The CDR3 reads CASSVRDRELETQYF. Written as DNA, the CDR3 is TGTGCCAGCAGCGTAAGGGACAGGGAGTTGGAGACCCAGTACTTC.

This clone came up once. The chain links TRBV6-5 to TRBJ1-5, with D possibly TRBD1 on 5 matching bases. CDR3 length equals 13 residues. Germline-derived CDR1 and CDR2 are MNHEY and SVGAGI. The V gene lost 7 bases and the J gene lost 6 bases, with 13 bases spanning the gap. In nucleotides, the CDR3 is TGTGCCAGCATGGGGACTCTAGCTCAGCCCCAGCATTTT. Translated, it gives CASMGTLAQPQHF.

The V gene is TRBV3-1 (or the pseudogene TRBV3-2), the J gene TRBJ2-7, with 7 bases lining up with TRBD1. Germline lookup yields CDR1 LGHDT and CDR2 YNNKEL (reference sequence). The CDR3 runs 15 residues. V dropped 1 base and J dropped 2; count of bases not matched to a gene: 5. The CDR3 is CASSQGDRAAYEQYF. The CDR3 DNA reads TGTGCCAGCAGCCAAGGAGACAGGGCGGCCTACGAGCAGTACTTC.

The chain recombines TRBV15 with TRBJ1-1; no definite D call. The germline V gene encodes CDR1 LNHNV and CDR2 YYDKDF (reference sequence). Trimming pared 1 base from V and 11 bases from J, leaving 14 bases between. CDR3 size: 13 residues. This CDR3 reads CATSRGVEYRAFF. The DNA for the CDR3 is TGTGCCACCAGCAGAGGAGTCGAATATCGGGCTTTCTTT.

The chain recombines TRBV5-1 with TRBJ1-6; 9 nucleotides line up with TRBD1. The germline V gene encodes CDR1 SGHRS and CDR2 YFSETQ. V was pared by 3 bases and J by 10 bases, with 5 bases of the junction left unmatched. The CDR3 extends over 14 amino acids. The CDR3 DNA reads TGCGCCAGCAGCTCTCGGACAGGGGACTCACCCCTCCACTTT. Translated, it gives CASSSRTGDSPLHF.

This chain uses TRBV4-1 with TRBJ2-6; D not resolved. The V and J ends lost 0 bases and 2 bases respectively, with 11 bases between them. This CDR3 comprises 17 residues. The germline V gene has CDR1 MGHRA and CDR2 YSYEKL. The CDR3 reads CASSQESVGAGANVLTF. The CDR3 DNA is TGCGCCAGCAGCCAAGAAAGCGTCGGTGCTGGGGCCAACGTCCTGACTTTC.

The V gene is TRBV30, the J gene TRBJ1-3; 7 nucleotides line up with TRBD1. This CDR3 is 14 amino acids long. With V trimmed by 2 bases and J by 4 bases, 5 bases remained unmatched. Germline lookup yields CDR1 GTSNPN and CDR2 SVGIG (reference sequence). CDR3 loop: CAWSSEDRGNTIYF. Here the CDR3 DNA reads TGTGCCTGGAGTTCAGAGGACAGGGGAAACACCATATATTTT. Full variable domain (remainder filled in from reference TRBV30 and TRBJ1-3): SQTIHQWPATLVQPVGSPLSLECTVEGTSNPNLYWYRQAAGRGLQLLFYSVGIGQISSEVPQNLSASRPQDRQFILSSKKLLLSDSGFYLCAWSSEDRGNTIYFGEGSWLTVV.

The rearrangement links TRBV11-2 to TRBJ1-2, with D tentatively TRBD1 (5 bases). Germline CDR1 reads SGHAT; CDR2 reads FQNNGV. The CDR3 is 14 residues long. Trimming took 0 bases from V and 7 from J, leaving 12 bases between them. The CDR3 here is CASSLEAGRSGYTF. DNA for the CDR3: TGTGCCAGCAGCTTAGAGGCAGGGAGGAGTGGCTACACCTTC.

The chain's CDR3 is CASSIDQRQLNTEAFF. CDR3 nucleotides: TGTGCCAGTAGTATAGATCAGAGGCAGTTGAACACTGAAGCTTTCTTT. The V and J genes are TRBV19 and TRBJ1-1, with D hard to call. CDR1 is LNHDA and CDR2 is SQIVND in the germline V gene (reference sequence). V was pared by 0 bases and J by 0 bases, with 11 bases between. The CDR3 spans 16 residues.

The rearrangement links TRBV19 to TRBJ2-7, with D unresolved. V lost 6 bases and J 0 bases, leaving 6 bases between the germline ends. The CDR3 totals 12 residues. CDR1 and CDR2 from the germline V gene are LNHDA and SQIVND (reference sequence). The CDR3 coding sequence is TGTGCCAGTAGGGGCGGCTCCTACGAGCAGTACTTC. Protein product: CASRGGSYEQYF. Based on the CDR3 plus reference TRBV19 and TRBJ2-7, the full variable domain is DGGITQSPKYLFRKEGQNVTLSCEQNLNHDAMYWYRQDPGQGLRLIYYSQIVNDFQKGDIAEGYSVSREKKESFPLTVTSAQKNPTAFYLCASRGGSYEQYFGPGTRLTVT.

The chain carries TRBV10-1 and TRBJ2-7; maybe TRBD2 (5 bases). The CDR3 is 13 residues long. The V gene's germline CDR1 is WNHNN and CDR2 SYGVQD (reference sequence). V was clipped by 4 bases and J by 2 bases, with 9 bases between them. The CDR3: CASSAAGPYEQYF. The CDR3 DNA sequence: TGCGCCAGCAGTGCGGCGGGCCCCTACGAGCAGTACTTC.

This chain connects TRBV28 to TRBJ2-3, with D possibly being TRBD1 (5 bases). Trimming pared 3 bases from V and 8 bases from J, leaving 18 bases between. The CDR3 runs 15 residues. Germline CDR1 reads MDHEN; CDR2 reads SYDVKM. The CDR3, as DNA: TGTGCCAGCAGTTTCTTTTCCAGGGTGTCAGGTACGCAGTATTTT. It is translated as CASSFFSRVSGTQYF.

The chain has TRBV19 and TRBJ2-7; 10 positions match TRBD2. This CDR3 is 13 amino acids long. Germline CDR1 LNHDA, CDR2 SQIVND (reference sequence). V shed 7 bases, J shed 3 bases, and the junction held 3 bases outside the gene matches. CDR3 bases: TGTGCCAGTATAAGACTAGCGGGCTACGAGCAGTACTTC. Its protein product is CASIRLAGYEQYF.

The chain has TRBV10-3 and TRBJ1-2; weak D call: TRBD1 (6 bases). This CDR3 has 14 amino acids. Germline CDR1 and CDR2: ENHRY and SYGVKD. Trimming left V 10 bases short and J 0 bases short, with 15 bases between. The CDR3 spells CATLRDTANYGYTF. The CDR3 region has the DNA TGTGCCACTCTTCGGGACACCGCTAACTATGGCTACACCTTC.

This clone came up once. V and J are TRBV11-3 and TRBJ2-3; 10 nucleotides agree with TRBD2. CDR1 is SGHNT, CDR2 YENEEA, per germline. With 10 bases clipped from V and 6 bases from J, the junction kept 16 bases outside the gene matches. The CDR3 runs 16 residues. The CDR3 nucleotides read TGTGCCATCGCGAGCGAGCGGGAGGGTTCAAGGGATACGCAGTATTTT. Its protein product is CAIASEREGSRDTQYF.

The rearrangement links TRBV25-1 to TRBJ2-1; TRBD2 is a possible D gene (6 bases). CDR3 length equals 10 residues. The V end lost 8 bases, the J end lost 9 bases, and 8 bases lay between the germline ends. Germline CDR1 reads MGHDK; CDR2 reads SYGVNS. This CDR3 is CASHGGEQFF. CDR3 sequence (DNA): TGTGCCAGCCACGGGGGTGAGCAGTTCTTC.

This clone was seen once. This sequence joins TRBV15 and TRBJ1-2; D unresolved. Deletions cut 0 bases from V and 1 base from J, with 21 bases between. CDR3 size: 19 residues. Germline V gene data show CDR1 as LNHNV and CDR2 as YYDKDF (reference sequence). CDR3 nucleotide sequence: TGTGCCACCAGCAGAGATCGAGTTGGGGTTTCCGGGGATAACTATGGCTACACCTTC. Amino acids: CATSRDRVGVSGDNYGYTF.

J is TRBJ2-5 and V is TRBV27, with D tentatively TRBD1 or TRBD2 (6 bases each). Germline V gives CDR1 MNHEY, CDR2 SMNVEV (reference sequence). Deletions cut 3 bases from V and 5 bases from J, with 13 bases between. The CDR3 consists of 14 residues. CDR3 residues: CASSFVGGEETQYF. Written as DNA, the CDR3 is TGTGCCAGCAGTTTCGTGGGGGGCGAGGAGACCCAGTACTTC.

As to this clone: One junction end disagrees with the germline gene, perhaps due to a read error. This chain connects TRBV20-1 to TRBJ2-5; D gene uncertain. CDR3 length equals 9 residues. CDR1 and CDR2 from the germline V gene are DFQATT and SNEGSKA (reference sequence). CDR3 region: CSAGETQYF. As DNA, the CDR3 is TGCAGTGCTGGAGAGACCCAGTACTTC.

The genes are TRBV19 and TRBJ1-4; TRBD1 aligns across 7 bases. The CDR3 is made up of 13 amino acids. Germline values: CDR1 LNHDA, CDR2 SQIVND (reference sequence). Trimming removed 2 bases from V and 8 bases from J; junction bases left unmatched: 2. The CDR3 loop is CASSIKGAEKLFF. The CDR3 DNA follows: TGTGCCAGTAGTATAAAGGGGGCGGAAAAACTGTTTTTT. The variable domain in full, completed from reference TRBV19 and TRBJ1-4, reads DGGITQSPKYLFRKEGQNVTLSCEQNLNHDAMYWYRQDPGQGLRLIYYSQIVNDFQKGDIAEGYSVSREKKESFPLTVTSAQKNPTAFYLCASSIKGAEKLFFGSGTQLSVL.

The V gene is TRBV7-8, the J gene TRBJ1-2; D perhaps matches TRBD1 (6 bases). CDR1 SGHVS and CDR2 FQNEAQ come from the germline V gene. V was clipped by 5 bases and J by 7 bases, with 17 bases between them. The CDR3 runs to 14 residues. The CDR3 sequence is CASSPTGGAPGYTF. CDR3 nucleotide sequence: TGTGCCAGCAGCCCCACCGGGGGGGCTCCTGGCTACACCTTC. Supplemented by reference TRBV7-8 and TRBJ1-2, the full variable domain reads GAGVSQSPRYKVAKRGQDVALRCDPISGHVSLFWYQQALGQGPEFLTYFQNEAQLDKSGLPSDRFFAERPEGSVSTLKIQRTQQEDSAVYLCASSPTGGAPGYTFGSGTRLTVV.

The chain employs TRBV7-2 and TRBJ2-3; D not certain. The germline V gene encodes CDR1 SGHTA and CDR2 FQGNSA. The CDR3 covers 16 residues. V was pared by 6 bases and J by 4 bases, with 20 bases between. CDR3 in amino acids: CASRPTRRMFPDTQYF. The CDR3 DNA is TGTGCCAGCAGGCCTACGAGACGGATGTTCCCAGATACGCAGTATTTT.

There are a few counts of this clone. The chain couples TRBV4-1 to TRBJ2-7; no definite D call. The germline V gene has CDR1 MGHRA and CDR2 YSYEKL. This CDR3 contains 14 residues. V lost 1 base and J 1 base, leaving 8 bases between the germline ends. The chain's CDR3 is CASSQVPVSYEQYF. CDR3 coding DNA: TGCGCCAGCAGCCAAGTCCCAGTTTCCTACGAGCAGTACTTC.